This section outlines one TCR beta chain sequence together with its context. The sample belongs to a study of blood T cell repertoires in COVID-19. Assay used: immunoSEQ multiplex PCR; TCRdb lists only in-frame clones, some missing. The table has some 380,000 clones, more than 75% seen once. Allocation to cohorts depended on clinical history reported by the participants. This CDR3 spans 15 amino acids. The V gene lost 3 bases and the J gene lost 1 base, with 12 bases spanning the gap. The germline V gene has CDR1 MGHRA and CDR2 YSYEKL. Sequenced: PBMCs or T cells enriched from blood (not recorded which). The sequence was collected from a man under 40 who had recovered from COVID-19. This chain joins TRBV4-1 and TRBJ1-1; D perhaps matches TRBD1 (5 bases). The CDR3 spells CASSHPTESNTEAFF. DNA for the CDR3: TGCGCCAGCAGCCACCCGACAGAGTCGAACACTGAAGCTTTCTTT.